Below, 27 T cell receptor beta chains from the same sample are listed, as sequenced in a study of shared clonotypes between healthy human individuals (dated by TCRdb to about 2020). Libraries were prepared through the immunoSEQ multiplex PCR assay. The table was pulled from immuneACCESS by TCRdb, which kept in-frame rearrangements only. Such tables lose some clones; where checked, under half of the loss comes from unresolved V genes, and the rest has no known cause. Within this sample are around 1,000,000 clones, with approximately 75% of them counted one time only. 0.85% to 1% of the sample belongs to the ten largest clones. The specimen was memory CD4+ T cells from PBMCs. The sample's cell subset or site, from its label and the paper: CD45RA-negative fraction. The source of these receptors is a young man in good health. Some clones in this sample may be carry-over from other donors' samples.

This clone turned up a few times. This chain connects TRBV9 to TRBJ1-1, with D possibly matching TRBD1 (5 bases). The V gene's germline CDR1 is SGDLS and CDR2 YYNGEE. This CDR3 contains 14 residues. Trimming pared 3 bases from V and 5 bases from J, leaving 14 bases between. The CDR3 here is CASSDQMGGTEAFF. The CDR3 DNA is TGTGCCAGCAGCGACCAGATGGGGGGGACTGAAGCTTTCTTT.

V usage is TRBV7-8 and J usage is TRBJ2-7; weak D call: TRBD1 (5 bases). Trimming removed 1 base at V and 2 bases at J, with 15 bases between. Germline CDR1 SGHVS, CDR2 FQNEAQ. The CDR3 is 16 amino acids. The CDR3 coding sequence is TGTGCCAGCAGCTTAGGACAGCCCGGGTTTGCCTACGAGCAGTACTTC. Its protein is CASSLGQPGFAYEQYF.

In this sample, this clone turned up once. The V gene is TRBV5-1, the J gene TRBJ2-7, with a tentative D call TRBD1 (5 bases). Germline V gene lookup returns CDR1 SGHRS and CDR2 YFSETQ. Trimming left V 4 bases short and J 4 bases short, with 12 bases between. This CDR3 region has 13 residues. CDR3 DNA sequence: TGCGCCAGCAGCAGGGGCTTTGGTTACGAGCAGTACTTC. Translating gives CASSRGFGYEQYF. The whole variable domain, filled in from reference TRBV5-1 and TRBJ2-7, reads KAGVTQTPRYLIKTRGQQVTLSCSPISGHRSVSWYQQTPGQGLQFLFEYFSETQRNKGNFPGRFSGRQFSNSRSEMNVSTLELGDSALYLCASSRGFGYEQYFGPGTRLTVT.

The sample holds a few counts of this clone. V gene TRBV2 combines with J gene TRBJ2-7; 7 bases map to TRBD1. This CDR3 is built from 14 residues. The V gene's germline CDR1 is SNHLY and CDR2 FYNNEI. Germline trimming cut 7 bases from V and 2 bases from J; bases unmatched to any gene: 8. The CDR3 nucleotides read TGTGCCAGCACCCGTGGGACAGCGACCTACGAGCAGTACTTC. It is translated as CASTRGTATYEQYF.

The chain employs TRBV27 and TRBJ2-3; 10 positions match TRBD2. CDR3 size: 14 residues. The trim removed 6 bases at V and 7 bases at J, leaving 7 bases unmatched. The germline V gene has CDR1 MNHEY and CDR2 SMNVEV (reference sequence). CDR3: CASRGAGGLNTQYF. CDR3 in DNA: TGTGCCAGCAGGGGAGCGGGAGGGCTGAATACGCAGTATTTT.

The V and J genes are TRBV28 and TRBJ1-5; D unresolved. The CDR3 totals 12 residues. V lost 10 bases, J lost 5 bases, and 12 bases lay in between. From germline, CDR1 is MDHEN and CDR2 SYDVKM. DNA of the CDR3: TGTGCCACCGAATATGGTCATCAGCCCCAGCATTTT. Protein sequence: CATEYGHQPQHF.

This rearrangement joins TRBV11-2 to TRBJ2-7; 10 nucleotides align to TRBD2. J gave up 9 bases and V 3 bases, and 11 bases lay outside the gene matches. Germline loops: CDR1 SGHAT, CDR2 FQNNGV. CDR3 length equals 15 residues. The CDR3 protein is CASSFGAGGPLGQYF. The CDR3 DNA is TGTGCCAGCAGCTTTGGAGCGGGAGGGCCTTTGGGGCAGTACTTC.

V and J are TRBV4-2 and TRBJ2-1; D remains ambiguous. Trimming cost V 0 bases and J 5 bases, with 11 bases left between them. Germline CDR1 is LGHNA and CDR2 is YNFKEQ. This CDR3 region has 15 residues. For the CDR3, the DNA is TGTGCCAGCAGCCAAGAGTCTTACGGGCACAATGAGCAGTTCTTC. This codes for CASSQESYGHNEQFF.

This chain uses TRBV11-2 with TRBJ1-3; 7 bases fit TRBD1. The CDR3 spans 17 residues. Unmatched junction bases numbered 7, after V lost 2 bases and J lost 0 bases. Germline loops: CDR1 SGHAT, CDR2 FQNNGV. The CDR3 DNA sequence: TGTGCCAGCAGCTTATCACCCGGGACAGCCTCTGGAAACACCATATATTTT. This gives the protein CASSLSPGTASGNTIYF.

The J gene is TRBJ1-3, the V gene TRBV4-1; 8 bases align to TRBD1. The trim removed 4 bases at V and 4 bases at J, leaving 6 bases unmatched. Germline V gene sequence: CDR1 MGHRA, CDR2 YSYEKL. The CDR3 length is 15 residues. This CDR3 is CASSPRTGLGNTIYF. Here the CDR3 DNA reads TGCGCCAGCAGCCCCCGGACAGGGCTCGGAAACACCATATATTTT.

The sample holds one count of this clone. This chain uses TRBV7-2 with TRBJ2-1, with TRBD2 matching 10 bases. The trim removed 7 bases at V and 7 bases at J, leaving 7 bases unmatched. The CDR3 runs to 14 residues. Germline V gene data show CDR1 as SGHTA and CDR2 as FQGNSA. CDR3 nucleotide sequence: TGTGCCAGCAAGGGAACTAGCGGGAAAAATGAGCAGTTCTTC. This codes for CASKGTSGKNEQFF. Together with reference TRBV7-2 and TRBJ2-1, the CDR3 gives the full variable domain: GAGVSQSPSNKVTEKGKDVELRCDPISGHTALYWYRQSLGQGLEFLIYFQGNSAPDKSGLPSDRFSAERTGGSVSTLTIQRTQQEDSAVYLCASKGTSGKNEQFFGPGTRLTVL.

This sequence joins TRBV9 and TRBJ2-7, with 7 bases lining up with TRBD2. The CDR3 spans 15 residues. The trim removed 3 bases at V and 6 bases at J, leaving 12 bases unmatched. Looked up from germline, CDR1 is SGDLS and CDR2 is YYNGEE. The CDR3 sequence is CASSASGTTHAEQYF. As DNA, the CDR3 is TGTGCCAGCAGCGCCTCCGGGACTACCCATGCCGAGCAGTACTTC.

This clone was seen a few times. This chain joins TRBV11-2 and TRBJ1-3; unclear D gene. Germline lookup yields CDR1 SGHAT and CDR2 FQNNGV. Trimming pared 2 bases from V and 2 bases from J, leaving 7 bases between. There are 14 residues in the CDR3. Written as DNA, the CDR3 is TGTGCCAGCAGCTTATGGCAGGCTGGAAACACCATATATTTT. This codes for CASSLWQAGNTIYF.

J is TRBJ2-2 and V is TRBV19, with a weak D call TRBD2 (6 bases). CDR1 and CDR2 (germline): LNHDA, SQIVND (reference sequence). V was clipped by 6 bases and J by 7 bases, with 21 bases between them. CDR3 length: 16 residues. CDR3 nucleotide sequence: TGTGCCAGTAGCCCATTCGCCGGGAGTGTGATCGGGGAGCTGTTTTTT. Residues: CASSPFAGSVIGELFF. The complete variable domain, with remaining parts taken from reference TRBV19 and TRBJ2-2, reads DGGITQSPKYLFRKEGQNVTLSCEQNLNHDAMYWYRQDPGQGLRLIYYSQIVNDFQKGDIAEGYSVSREKKESFPLTVTSAQKNPTAFYLCASSPFAGSVIGELFFGEGSRLTVL.

The chain uses TRBV2 and TRBJ2-7; 10 bases match TRBD2. From germline, CDR1 is SNHLY and CDR2 FYNNEI. The CDR3 has 14 residues. Trimming cost V 6 bases and J 2 bases; bases outside gene matches: 4. The CDR3 loop is CASRPGTSAYEQYF. In DNA, the CDR3 is TGTGCCAGCAGACCTGGGACTAGCGCCTACGAGCAGTACTTC. Supplemented by reference TRBV2 and TRBJ2-7, the full variable domain reads EPEVTQTPSHQVTQMGQEVILRCVPISNHLYFYWYRQILGQKVEFLVSFYNNEISEKSEIFDDQFSVERPDGSNFTLKIRSTKLEDSAMYFCASRPGTSAYEQYFGPGTRLTVT.

V and J are TRBV4-1 and TRBJ2-2, with 13 nucleotides matching TRBD2. Germline V gives CDR1 MGHRA, CDR2 YSYEKL. Trimming removed 0 bases from V and 6 bases from J; junction bases left unmatched: 10. The CDR3 is made up of 19 amino acids. The CDR3 bases are TGCGCCAGCAGCCAAGACCCGGGACTAGCGGGGTCAGAACCCGGGGAGCTGTTTTTT. Translation gives CASSQDPGLAGSEPGELFF.

There are a few counts of this clone. This chain connects TRBV5-1 to TRBJ1-1; D is uncertain. CDR3 length: 14 residues. The germline V and J ends were trimmed by 1 base and 1 base, with 8 bases remaining between them. Germline-derived CDR1 and CDR2 are SGHRS and YFSETQ. The CDR3 here is CASSLSNRNTEAFF. The CDR3 nucleotides read TGCGCCAGCAGCTTGTCGAACAGGAACACTGAAGCTTTCTTT.

As concerns this clone: Its ends do not fully match the called genes, so a read error is possible. The V call is TRBV7-6, the J call TRBJ2-7, with TRBD1 as a possible D gene (6 bases). The CDR3 totals 13 residues. Looked up from germline, CDR1 is SGHVS and CDR2 is FNYEAQ. The CDR3 protein is CASSRTESYEQYF. The CDR3 DNA reads TGCGCCAGCAGCCGGACAGAGAGCTACGAGCAGTACTTC.

The rearrangement joins TRBV7-2 to TRBJ1-1; 7 bases align to TRBD1. The germline gives CDR1 SGHTA, CDR2 FQGNSA. The trim removed 4 bases at V and 4 bases at J, leaving 3 bases unmatched. CDR3 size: 13 residues. CDR3 region: CASSSEGATEAFF. As DNA, the CDR3 is TGTGCCAGCAGCTCCGAGGGGGCCACTGAAGCTTTCTTT. The full variable domain, with the rest looked up from reference TRBV7-2 and TRBJ1-1, is GAGVSQSPSNKVTEKGKDVELRCDPISGHTALYWYRQSLGQGLEFLIYFQGNSAPDKSGLPSDRFSAERTGGSVSTLTIQRTQQEDSAVYLCASSSEGATEAFFGQGTRLTVV.

The gene calls are TRBV5-5 and TRBJ1-1, with 7 bases aligning to TRBD1. Germline V gene sequence: CDR1 SGHKS, CDR2 YYEKEE (reference sequence). Trimming removed 4 bases from V and 0 bases from J; junction bases left unmatched: 3. The CDR3 consists of 14 residues. CDR3: CASSEGQLNTEAFF. Here the CDR3 DNA reads TGTGCCAGCAGCGAGGGACAGTTGAACACTGAAGCTTTCTTT.

The gene calls are TRBV6-5 and TRBJ2-1, with a possible D match to TRBD2 (6 bases). Germline V gives CDR1 MNHEY, CDR2 SVGAGI. Trimming removed 2 bases from V and 0 bases from J, with 11 bases in between. CDR3 size: 16 residues. CDR3 in amino acids: CASSYVSSDSYNEQFF. CDR3 coding DNA: TGTGCCAGCAGTTACGTCTCTAGCGACTCCTACAATGAGCAGTTCTTC.

V gene TRBV7-2 combines with J gene TRBJ2-7; 8 nucleotides agree with TRBD2. Germline-derived CDR1 and CDR2 are SGHTA and FQGNSA. J gave up 4 bases and V 5 bases, and 10 bases lay outside the gene matches. The CDR3 consists of 15 residues. The CDR3 reads CASSEGLVSRYEQYF. In DNA form, the CDR3 reads TGTGCCAGCAGCGAGGGACTAGTCTCTCGGTACGAGCAGTACTTC.

This clone was seen a handful of times. V and J are TRBV25-1 and TRBJ1-5; D gene ambiguous. CDR3 length: 13 residues. Between the trimmed V and J ends, which lost 5 bases and 2 bases, there was a span of 7 bases. Germline CDR1 MGHDK, CDR2 SYGVNS. The CDR3 nucleotides are TGTGCCAGCAGTATGGCGGGCAATCAGCCCCAGCATTTT. Its protein product is CASSMAGNQPQHF.

The chain recombines TRBV6-1 with TRBJ2-3; D is uncertain. Germline loops: CDR1 MNHNS, CDR2 SASEGT. CDR3 length equals 14 residues. Deletions cut 2 bases from V and 3 bases from J, with 9 bases between. The CDR3 region is CASSESVVTDTQYF. DNA of the CDR3: TGTGCCAGCAGTGAATCCGTTGTAACAGATACGCAGTATTTT.

The chain uses TRBV5-1 and TRBJ1-3; 7 bases line up with TRBD1. Germline V gives CDR1 SGHRS, CDR2 YFSETQ. The CDR3 is 16 residues long. V trimming: 0 bases; J trimming: 1 base; junction bases outside the gene matches: 4. CDR3 region: CASSLEAGGSGNTIYF. The CDR3 nucleotides are TGCGCCAGCAGCTTGGAGGCAGGGGGTTCTGGAAACACCATATATTTT.

This clone is a singleton in its sample. V usage is TRBV10-1 and J usage is TRBJ1-5; possibly TRBD1 for D (6 bases). Per germline, CDR1 WNHNN and CDR2 SYGVQD (reference sequence). Between the trimmed V and J ends, which lost 8 bases and 7 bases, there was a span of 15 bases. CDR3 length: 13 residues. CDR3 region: CASQGGVGQPQHF. In DNA, the CDR3 is TGCGCCAGCCAAGGGGGAGTGGGGCAGCCCCAGCATTTT.

Points on this clone: The identical CDR3 is also encoded by other nucleotide sequences in the sample. This chain connects TRBV5-1 to TRBJ2-5; 12 positions agree with TRBD2. Germline values: CDR1 SGHRS, CDR2 YFSETQ. The length of the CDR3 is 14 residues. J was trimmed by 5 bases and V by 1 base; bases with no gene match: 0. In DNA form, the CDR3 reads TGCGCCAGCAGCTTGACTAGCGGGAGGGAGACCCAGTACTTC. Translation gives CASSLTSGRETQYF.